What follows describes a single T cell receptor (beta chain). Its cognate antigen has yet to be identified. It has no much larger one-base neighbor in the sample; base qualities were not kept. Any patient with an uncontrolled infection, another autoimmune disease, pregnancy or lactation was excluded. Diagnoses were established on the basis of clinical symptoms, serum thyroxine and TRAb, thyroid ultrasound, and orbital computed tomography. Total RNA was extracted using Trizol reagent, and RNA quality was assessed on an Agilent 2100 Bioanalyzer. The data stem from a study of T cells in Graves' hyperthyroidism and ophthalmopathy (dated by TCRdb to the late 2010s). Some background on the complete study: To identify TCR V-J signatures that set the groups apart, the researchers used a discovery cohort of 95 to 100 patients, made up of some 41 with Graves' ophthalmopathy and approximately 57 with stable Graves' hyperthyroidism. An independent validation cohort of around 19 hyperthyroidism patients and 17 patients who later progressed to ophthalmopathy tested prospective prediction of ophthalmopathy. For training and testing, the approximately 97 patients in the discovery cohort were randomly divided in a 7:3 ratio. The study also compared thyroid tissue and blood T-cell repertoires from several Graves' hyperthyroidism patients. After sampling, hyperthyroidism patients received methimazole starting at 30 mg daily, and ophthalmopathy patients received high-dose intravenous methylprednisolone. The paper describes TCR Vbeta CDR3 sequencing of around 130 peripheral blood samples, made up of some 42 ophthalmopathy patients, more than 70 hyperthyroidism patients and some 17 progressor patients. Beyond this particular receptor, the publication reports: Most expanded thyroid clonotypes (frequency above 0.001) were also found in blood, which suggests that blood repertoires may mirror thyroid immune responses. No statistical method was used to set the sample size in advance, and investigators knew the group allocation. In validation, the model predicted progression to ophthalmopathy a median of around 6.5 months before onset, with roughly 70% sensitivity and roughly 73% specificity. Ophthalmopathy was separated from stable hyperthyroidism by a 13 V-J signature model, with 87.88% sensitivity and 81% to 83% specificity obtained in cross-validation and 80%/75% obtained in testing.

TCR beta CDR3 regions were amplified from RNA transcripts. The TCR CDR3 was subjected to a first round of RT-PCR using the HTBI primer set and the Qiagen OneStep RT-PCR kit. The libraries were constructed in a second round of multiplex PCR and then size-selected and purified. Libraries were sequenced paired-end with 100 bp reads on an Illumina HiSeq2000. The paper's processing steps were these. SOAPnuke was used to process the raw data, removing reads that contained adapters or uncalled bases, had a mean Phred below 15, or lacked an exact match to the constant primer or identifier. High-quality paired reads were merged using COPE v1.2.5, and each unique nucleotide sequence was defined as a clonotype. Clonotypes were aligned to IMGT TRBV, TRBD and TRBJ reference segments using MiTCR v1.1. Only V-J combinations with frequency above 0.0001, covering about 99% of repertoires, were analysed. The TCS score was defined as the ratio of F50 (clonal expansion) to E x V (chaos), calculated using BLOSUM62-based TCRdist between CDR3 peptides within each V-J. Welch's t-statistics and random forest reduced around 510 V-J features to roughly 13, which were used in a naive Bayes classifier (R e1071). Thyroid-blood repertoire similarity was quantified with the Morisita-Horn index. TCRdb applied fastp at Q25 and MiXCR to the public reads, then kept only in-frame beta chains. Rows with one shared CDR3 protein collapse into an entry with the most common genes and DNA. V and J calls and clone size were set by TCRdb, not the authors. The sample table contains roughly 510,000 distinct CDR3 sequences; only one count was recorded for 40% to 50% of them. Jointly, the top ten make up approximately 44% of the sample.

The specimen was peripheral blood or thyroid tissue (not recorded which). The source is an adult woman with Graves' disease, either hyperthyroidism or ophthalmopathy (not recorded which).

Here the CDR3 is given as CASSFASGITGVAFF. The DNA reads as follows: TGTGCCAGCAGTTTTGCTAGCGGGATCACCGGGGTAGCTTTCTTT. This chain is built from TRBV28 and TRBJ1-1; the D gene identity is not certain. Based on the germline V gene, the CDR1 and CDR2 sequences are MDHEN and SYDVKM. CDR3 length: 15 amino acids, cysteine to phenylalanine. The DNA shown is the 45-base CDR3, in frame from base 1. V is pared back by 3 bases and J by 10 bases, with 21 bases lying between the germline termini. Outside the CDR3, residues come from the reference TRBV28 and TRBJ1-1 proteins, so the full variable domain is: DVKVTQSSRYLVKRTGEKVFLECVQDMDHENMFWYRQDPGLGLRLIYFSYDVKMKEKGDIPEGYSVSREKKERFSLILESASTNQTSMYLCASSFASGITGVAFFGQGTRLTVV.